This TCR beta chain was identified during a study of T cell responses to AZD1222 COVID-19 vaccine. Profiled with immunoSEQ multiplex PCR; TCRdb holds only in-frame clones, not every one. The table has more than 140,000 clones, around 90% seen once. Germline-derived CDR1 and CDR2 are MNHEY and SVGAGI. V was shortened by 5 bases and J by 2 bases, with 13 bases between the two germline ends. This CDR3 comprises 15 residues. The V gene is TRBV6-5, the J gene TRBJ1-3, with D hard to call. The sequences come from peripheral blood, collected on day 0 of AZD1222 vaccination. The clonotype comes from an adult in good health. This CDR3 is CASSPNSGAGNTIYF. CDR3 coding DNA: TGTGCCAGCAGTCCCAACTCGGGTGCTGGAAACACCATATATTTT.